The rows below give T cell receptor beta chains drawn from one sample of a study of blood T cells in healthy people across ages. TCRdb analysed the 5' RACE reads with MiXCR anew, one entry per CDR3 protein. Of about 1.8 million distinct CDR3 sequences in the sample, about 50% were seen once. Sequencing was performed on blood. These receptor sequences come from a woman aged 40 to 55 in good health. CDR3s include the opening cysteine and the closing phenylalanine or tryptophan. The D gene is left open where the match is weak. Clone size is shown for a subset of rows, as once, few, many or a class of expanded clone.

DNA	CDR3	size	J	length	D	V
TGTGCCAGCAGCTTGCGGGGTGACTATGGCTACACCTTC	CASSLRGDYGYTF	many	TRBJ1-2	13	.	TRBV12-3/TRBV12-4
TGTGCCAGCAGCTCCCTAGGGGACAGTGCTAACTATGGTTACACCTTC	CASSSLGDSANYGYTF	.	TRBJ1-2	16	TRBD1	TRBV11-2
TGTGCCAGCAGTTACCTACTAGGGACCCAGTACTTC	CASSYLLGTQYF	.	TRBJ2-5	12	.	TRBV6-2/TRBV6-3
TGTGCCAGCAGCTTCGGGTTACGCGAGCAGTACTTC	CASSFGLREQYF	.	TRBJ2-7	12	.	TRBV5-5
TGTGCCAGCAACCCTCAACAGGGGTACTATGGCTACACCTTC	CASNPQQGYYGYTF	few	TRBJ1-2	14	TRBD1	TRBV7-2
TGCAGTGCCCCCGGGACAGGGTCCCCTTCGGGCGGCTACACCTTC	CSAPGTGSPSGGYTF	few	TRBJ1-2	15	TRBD1	TRBV20-1
TGTGCCAGCAGCTTAGTTGTTCCAGGGGGCTATGGCTACACCTTC	CASSLVVPGGYGYTF	few	TRBJ1-2	15	TRBD1	TRBV7-9
TGTGCCAGCAATGCCAGGGGCACGCAGTATTTT	CASNARGTQYF	.	TRBJ2-3	11	.	TRBV6-6
TGTGCCGGTAGGTTCTACGAGCAGTACTTC	CAGRFYEQYF	many	TRBJ2-7	10	.	TRBV27
TGTGCCGGCAGTGAATATGTGAGGGCAGAGACCCAGTACTTC	CAGSEYVRAETQYF	.	TRBJ2-5	14	.	TRBV25-1
TGCGCCAGCAGGAAGACTAGCGGGAGCTACACAGATACGCAGTATTTT	CASRKTSGSYTDTQYF	few	TRBJ2-3	16	TRBD2	TRBV5-1
TGCGCCAGCAGCCTGGACGGACAGGGGACAAATTCACCCCTCCACTTT	CASSLDGQGTNSPLHF	few	TRBJ1-6	16	TRBD1	TRBV5-1
TGTGCCAGCAGCTTAATCAGGGACCCCGGGGCCAACGTCCTGACTTTC	CASSLIRDPGANVLTF	few	TRBJ2-6	16	.	TRBV7-3
TGTGCCAGCAGTTACGTACGGGACACTGAAGCTTTCTTT	CASSYVRDTEAFF	.	TRBJ1-1	13	.	TRBV6-5
TGTGCCAGCAGTGAACGGGGTCAGGCAGATACGCAGTATTTT	CASSERGQADTQYF	.	TRBJ2-3	14	.	TRBV6-1
TGCGCCAGCAGCCACCAGCCGGGACTACAAGAGACCCAGTACTTC	CASSHQPGLQETQYF	few	TRBJ2-5	15	TRBD2	TRBV4-3
TGTGCCAGCAGTGAATACCCGAAGACTAGCGGCAATGAGCAGTTCTTC	CASSEYPKTSGNEQFF	few	TRBJ2-1	16	TRBD2	TRBV25-1
TGTGCCAGCAGCTCTTCGACAGGGTACAATGAGCAGTTCTTC	CASSSSTGYNEQFF	.	TRBJ2-1	14	TRBD1	TRBV5-6
TGCGCCAGCAGCTTGTCTGGCAGGGTTTGGGAGACCCAGTACTTC	CASSLSGRVWETQYF	.	TRBJ2-5	15	.	TRBV5-1
TGTGCCAGCAGCCTAACCCAGGGGCCCAATCAGCCCCAGCATTTT	CASSLTQGPNQPQHF	.	TRBJ1-5	15	.	TRBV12-3/TRBV12-4
TGTGCCAGCAGTTACCTGGACGCCAGCTCCTACGAGCAGTACTTC	CASSYLDASSYEQYF	.	TRBJ2-7	15	.	TRBV6-5
TGTGCCAGCAGTGAAAGCGGCTCCTCGGACTATGGCTACACCTTC	CASSESGSSDYGYTF	few	TRBJ1-2	15	.	TRBV25-1
TGCAGTGCTAGAGGGGACAGGGACACTGAAGCTTTCTTT	CSARGDRDTEAFF	.	TRBJ1-1	13	TRBD1	TRBV20-1
TGTGCCAGCAGCTTGGGGAGGGGACCGAGCTCCTACAATGAGCAGTTCTTC	CASSLGRGPSSYNEQFF	.	TRBJ2-1	17	.	TRBV5-6
TGCAGTGCCGTCTCGGGGGGTTACACAGATACGCAGTATTTT	CSAVSGGYTDTQYF	few	TRBJ2-3	14	TRBD2	TRBV20-1
TGTGCCAGCAGTTACCGCGCCTGGGACATCTCCTACGAGCAGTACTTC	CASSYRAWDISYEQYF	.	TRBJ2-7	16	.	TRBV6-5